The clone carrying this T cell receptor beta chain was seen more than once but under ten times. This sample stems from a study of early T cells in non-severe SARS-CoV-2 infection. Via MiXCR, TCRdb re-called the 5' RACE reads, giving one row per CDR3 protein. The sample includes some 50,000 distinct CDR3 sequences, 9.1% seen only once; the top ten take 3.5% to 5%. Germline V gives CDR1 SEHNR, CDR2 FQNEAQ (reference sequence). The CDR3 consists of 14 residues. V was trimmed by 6 bases and J by 1 base, leaving 13 bases between them. This chain joins TRBV7-9 and TRBJ2-7; D is undetermined. Sample: whole blood. The sequence was obtained from an adult who was a healthcare worker with PCR-confirmed SARS-CoV-2 infection or an uninfected control (not recorded which). The CDR3, as DNA: TGTGCCAGCAGGCCCGCGCTAGAGTCCTACGAGCAGTACTTC. Translating gives CASRPALESYEQYF. The complete variable domain, with remaining parts taken from reference TRBV7-9 and TRBJ2-7, reads DTGVSQNPRHKITKRGQNVTFRCDPISEHNRLYWYRQTLGQGPEFLTYFQNEAQLEKSRLLSDRFSAERPKGSFSTLEIQRTEQGDSAMYLCASRPALESYEQYFGPGTRLTVT.